The source of this T cell receptor (beta chain) is a study of monozygotic twins with inflammatory bowel disease (dated by TCRdb to about 2019). Background on the whole study: The complete study included 28 monozygotic twin pairs: 19 IBD-discordant Danish pairs and nine German pairs, of which four were IBD-concordant and five were IBD-discordant. The search for disease-associated traits relied mainly on comparing, within discordant pairs, IBD patients with their genetically identical healthy co-twins. Each individual had, on average, about 151 000 unique TCRalpha sequences and 181 000 unique TCRbeta sequences available for analysis. Overall results and qualifications from the work: IBD patients shared fewer clonotypes with other individuals than healthy twins did, most markedly in patients showing signs of disease activity. Differing immunosuppressive treatments among patients may have added background noise and inter-individual variability to the repertoires. Different T cell subtypes could not be distinguished in the analysis. No single strong signal or clonotype linked to IBD turned up in the results, so the idea that one exists was not supported. IBD patients had lower TCRbeta repertoire diversity, measured by the inverse Simpson index, than their healthy co-twins. Repertoire similarity did not differ between concordant and discordant twins, possibly due to limited statistical power.

The library was built by means of 5' RACE. The input for every TCR library was 3,500 to 4,000 ng of total RNA. For each sample, cDNA synthesis was carried out in eight separate reactions using SMARTScribe reverse transcriptase. During cDNA synthesis, unique molecular identifiers containing a 6-nucleotide sample barcode were introduced by template switching. TCRalpha and TCRbeta cDNA was amplified by two nested PCRs of roughly 16 and 10 cycles, with bead purification after each PCR. Before amplification, cDNA was treated with uracil DNA-glycosylase and purified using the QIAquick PCR purification kit. The second PCR added Illumina TruSeq-compatible adapters along with sample-specific barcodes. Library quality and concentration were assessed using TapeStation and Qubit, and about 5 ng of each library was pooled. Sequencing of the pooled libraries was done on an Illumina HiSeq2500 single-index Rapid Run using custom sequencing primers and 2 x 100 bp reads. The study's own analysis went as follows. MiGEC version 1.2.6 was used for UMI-based consensus assembly, which corrected PCR and sequencing errors. V(D)J alignment, clonotype assembly and CDR3 extraction were performed with MiXCR version 2.1.1. To normalise gene usage, clonotype sharing and MAIT/NKT TCR abundance, the top 1000, 10 000 and 20 000 clonotypes in each sample were analysed. Diversity was computed as the inverse Simpson index with the vegan R package after downsampling to 27 000 UMIs. Paired Mann-Whitney U tests were applied to discordant twin pairs, and Benjamini-Hochberg correction was used for multiple testing. One entry per CDR3 protein sequence results from the TCRdb reprocessing of the reads, with DNA left out. None of the V and J calls come from the authors' own analysis; TCRdb made them. The record for this sample contains 300,000 to 400,000 distinct CDR3 sequences. The ten top clones hold around 2% of the sample.

To note about this clonotype: Its target antigen remains unknown.

A roughly 2.7 ml peripheral blood sample was drawn into PAXgene tubes per donor and stored at -80°C. Without any T cell sorting, total RNA was extracted from whole blood using the PAXgene blood miRNA kit on an automated QIAcube. Peripheral blood from monozygotic twin pairs, either concordant or discordant for inflammatory bowel disease, underwent deep TCRalpha and TCRbeta repertoire profiling that used unique molecular barcoding. Smoking habits were recorded for all twin pairs, and individuals were classified as current, former or never smokers. CDR1 and CDR2, per the germline V gene, are SQVTM and ANQGSEA. The CDR3, from cysteine to phenylalanine, totals 13 residues. DNA is not recorded here.

The chain was built from TRBV29-1 and TRBJ1-5. The source of this sequence is a human donor with ulcerative colitis or Crohn's disease, or a healthy co-twin of an affected twin (not recorded which). The sequenced sample consisted of blood. The CDR3 is CSVQQTNDQPQHF.